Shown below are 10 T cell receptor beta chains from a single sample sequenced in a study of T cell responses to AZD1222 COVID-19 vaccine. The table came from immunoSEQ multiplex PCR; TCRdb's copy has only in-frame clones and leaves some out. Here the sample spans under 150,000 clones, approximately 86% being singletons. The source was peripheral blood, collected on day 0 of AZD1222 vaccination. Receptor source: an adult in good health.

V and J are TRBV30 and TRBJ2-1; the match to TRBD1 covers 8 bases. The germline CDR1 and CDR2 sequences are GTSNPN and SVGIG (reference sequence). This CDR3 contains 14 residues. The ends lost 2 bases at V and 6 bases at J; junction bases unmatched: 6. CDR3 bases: TGTGCCTGGAGTAGGGGAACAGGGGGCAATGAGCAGTTCTTC. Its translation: CAWSRGTGGNEQFF.

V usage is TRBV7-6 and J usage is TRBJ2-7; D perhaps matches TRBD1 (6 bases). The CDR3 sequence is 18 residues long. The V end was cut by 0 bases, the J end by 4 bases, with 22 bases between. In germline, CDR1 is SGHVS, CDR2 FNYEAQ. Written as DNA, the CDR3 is TGTGCCAGCAGCTTAGCCGGGTTACCGGGACAAGAACCATACGAGCAGTACTTC. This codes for CASSLAGLPGQEPYEQYF.

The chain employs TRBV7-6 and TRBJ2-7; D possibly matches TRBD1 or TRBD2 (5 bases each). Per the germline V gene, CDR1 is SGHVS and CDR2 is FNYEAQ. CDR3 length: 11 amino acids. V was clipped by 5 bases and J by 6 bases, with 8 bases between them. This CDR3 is CASSHGGEQYF. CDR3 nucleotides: TGTGCCAGCAGCCATGGGGGCGAGCAGTACTTC.

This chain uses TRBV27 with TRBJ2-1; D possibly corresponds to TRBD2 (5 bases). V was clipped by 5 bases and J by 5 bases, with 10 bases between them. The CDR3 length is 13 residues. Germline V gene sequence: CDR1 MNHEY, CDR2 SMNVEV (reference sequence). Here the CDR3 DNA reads TGTGCCAGCAGTCCCCCCGGGGACAATGAGCAGTTCTTC. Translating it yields CASSPPGDNEQFF.

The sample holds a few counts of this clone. Here the CDR3 reads CASSDGRAPYEQYF. The CDR3 coding sequence is TGTGCCAGCAGTGATGGGCGGGCCCCCTACGAGCAGTACTTC. J is TRBJ2-7 and V is TRBV2; the D gene is possibly TRBD2 (5 bases). V was shortened by 3 bases and J by 2 bases, with 11 bases between the two germline ends. Germline V CDR1 and CDR2: SNHLY, FYNNEI. This CDR3 has 14 amino acids. Full variable domain (rest looked up from reference TRBV2 and TRBJ2-7): EPEVTQTPSHQVTQMGQEVILRCVPISNHLYFYWYRQILGQKVEFLVSFYNNEISEKSEIFDDQFSVERPDGSNFTLKIRSTKLEDSAMYFCASSDGRAPYEQYFGPGTRLTVT.

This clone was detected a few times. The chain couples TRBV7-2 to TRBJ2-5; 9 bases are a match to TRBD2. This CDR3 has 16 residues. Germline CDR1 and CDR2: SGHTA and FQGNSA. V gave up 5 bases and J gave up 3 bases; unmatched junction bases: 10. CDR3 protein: CASSTRTLAGEETQYF. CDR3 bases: TGTGCCAGCAGCACAAGAACCTTAGCGGGGGAAGAGACCCAGTACTTC.

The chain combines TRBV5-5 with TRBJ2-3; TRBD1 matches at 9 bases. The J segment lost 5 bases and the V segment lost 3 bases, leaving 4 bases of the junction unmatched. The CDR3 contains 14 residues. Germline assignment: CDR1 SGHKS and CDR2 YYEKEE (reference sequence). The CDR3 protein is CASSYTGGIDTQYF. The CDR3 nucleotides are TGTGCCAGCAGCTATACAGGGGGCATAGATACGCAGTATTTT.

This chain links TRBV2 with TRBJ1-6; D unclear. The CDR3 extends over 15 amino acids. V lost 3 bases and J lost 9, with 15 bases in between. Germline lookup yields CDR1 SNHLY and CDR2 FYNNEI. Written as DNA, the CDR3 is TGTGCCAGCAGTGATAACCGGGGATACGGTTCACCCCTCCACTTT. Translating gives CASSDNRGYGSPLHF.

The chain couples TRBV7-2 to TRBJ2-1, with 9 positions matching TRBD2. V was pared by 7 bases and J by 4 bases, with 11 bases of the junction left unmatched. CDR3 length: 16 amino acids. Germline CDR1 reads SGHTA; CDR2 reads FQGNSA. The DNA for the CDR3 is TGTGCCAGCACCCGGGGCTTAGCGGGAGCTTACAATGAGCAGTTCTTC. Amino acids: CASTRGLAGAYNEQFF. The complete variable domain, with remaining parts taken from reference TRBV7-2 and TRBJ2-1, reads GAGVSQSPSNKVTEKGKDVELRCDPISGHTALYWYRQSLGQGLEFLIYFQGNSAPDKSGLPSDRFSAERTGGSVSTLTIQRTQQEDSAVYLCASTRGLAGAYNEQFFGPGTRLTVL.

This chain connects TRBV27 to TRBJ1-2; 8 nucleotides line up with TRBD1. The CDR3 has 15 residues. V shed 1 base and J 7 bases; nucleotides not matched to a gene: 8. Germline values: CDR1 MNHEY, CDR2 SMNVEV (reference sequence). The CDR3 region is CASSLYQGAPLGYTF. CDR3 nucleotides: TGTGCCAGCAGTTTATATCAGGGGGCTCCTCTTGGCTACACCTTC.